The 28 T cell receptor beta chains reported below all come from one sample, sequenced in a study of blood T cells in healthy people across ages. For the second PCR, which ran for about 7 to 12 cycles, a sample-barcoded 5' primer and a J-beta primer mix were used. From the 5' RACE reads, TCRdb called clonotypes with MiXCR, one entry per CDR3 protein. The profile shows hundreds of thousands of distinct CDR3 sequences, 20% to 25% of them singletons. The sequenced material came from blood. The origin of the receptors is a man aged 65-85 years in good health.

This chain uses TRBV5-1 with TRBJ2-3; D may correspond to TRBD1 or TRBD2 (5 bases each). This CDR3 has 15 amino acids. Germline CDR1 and CDR2: SGHRS and YFSETQ. The V end lost 4 bases, the J end lost 2 bases, and 14 bases lay between the germline ends. CDR3 DNA sequence: TGCGCCAGCAGCCACCGGGACCAGCACACAGATACGCAGTATTTT. It specifies CASSHRDQHTDTQYF.

The table lists this clonotype with many counts. This sequence joins TRBV20-1 and TRBJ1-1, with D perhaps matching TRBD1 (5 bases). Trimming cost V 6 bases and J 0 bases, with 14 bases left between them. Germline CDR1 reads DFQATT; CDR2 reads SNEGSKA (reference sequence). The CDR3 totals 14 residues. The CDR3 spells CSAIRVQMNTEAFF. The CDR3 DNA reads as TGCAGTGCAATCAGGGTACAGATGAACACTGAAGCTTTCTTT.

This clonotype was seen more than once but under ten times. The chain carries TRBV4-1 and TRBJ2-1; 7 positions agree with TRBD2. The junction had 9 bases not matched to a gene; V was cut back by 2 bases and J by 2 bases. Looked up from germline, CDR1 is MGHRA and CDR2 is YSYEKL. The CDR3 consists of 17 residues. The CDR3 sequence is CASSQWGGNRPYNEQFF. The CDR3 nucleotides read TGCGCCAGCAGCCAATGGGGAGGGAATAGACCCTACAATGAGCAGTTCTTC.

This clonotype came up a few times. CDR3 nucleotide sequence: TGTGCCAGCAGTGACCCAGGTCCCAGCACAGATACGCAGTATTTT. Translated: CASSDPGPSTDTQYF. This sequence joins TRBV6-2 or TRBV6-3 and TRBJ2-3, with D unresolved. This CDR3 is built from 15 residues. V was shortened by 5 bases and J by 0 bases, with 12 bases between the two germline ends. The germline V gene has CDR1 MNHEY and CDR2 SVGEGT.

This clonotype showed up just a few times. V and J are TRBV19 and TRBJ2-1; D is uncertain. V lost 7 bases, J lost 4 bases, and 5 bases lay in between. The CDR3 sequence is 11 residues long. Germline V gene data show CDR1 as LNHDA and CDR2 as SQIVND (reference sequence). The CDR3 sequence: CASNSYNEQFF. The CDR3 coding sequence is TGTGCCAGTAATTCTTACAATGAGCAGTTCTTC.

This clonotype was observed a handful of times. This chain connects TRBV18 to TRBJ2-5; 8 bases align to TRBD1. The better agreement between TRBJ2-7 and the DNA end casts doubt on the J call. CDR3 length equals 15 residues. In germline, CDR1 is KGHSH, CDR2 LQKENI. DNA for the CDR3: TGTGCCAGCTCACCATCGGACAGGGCTAAGAACGAGCAGTACTTC. It translates to CASSPSDRAKNEQYF.

This clonotype was detected only a few times. This rearrangement joins TRBV27 to TRBJ2-1, with 14 nucleotides matching TRBD2. The CDR3 runs 17 residues. Unmatched junction bases numbered 7, after V lost 6 bases and J lost 3 bases. Germline values: CDR1 MNHEY, CDR2 SMNVEV (reference sequence). CDR3 DNA: TGTGCCAGCAGGGGACTAGCGGGAGTAGATAGCTACAATGAGCAGTTCTTC. This encodes CASRGLAGVDSYNEQFF.

This clonotype has only a few counts. This sequence joins TRBV28 and TRBJ2-7; D unresolved. V dropped 4 bases and J dropped 3 bases, with 10 bases sitting between them. The CDR3 sequence is 13 residues long. CDR1 and CDR2 (germline): MDHEN, SYDVKM. CDR3 nucleotides: TGTGCCAGCAGTTCCCATTCGGTCTACGAGCAGTACTTC. It yields the protein CASSSHSVYEQYF.

The CDR3 here is CASSVSAGTYEQYF. As DNA, the CDR3 is TGTGCCAGCAGTGTGAGCGCCGGGACCTACGAGCAGTACTTC. The chain links TRBV28 to TRBJ2-5, with a possible D match to TRBD2 (5 bases). Judging by the DNA end, TRBJ2-7 fits better; the J call may be wrong. The germline V gene has CDR1 MDHEN and CDR2 SYDVKM. The length of the CDR3 is 14 residues.

This clonotype was counted between two and nine times. This rearrangement joins TRBV29-1 to TRBJ2-5; D remains ambiguous. CDR1 and CDR2 (germline): SQVTM, ANQGSEA. CDR3 length: 14 amino acids. Trimming pared 1 base from V and 3 bases from J, leaving 12 bases between. The CDR3 sequence is CSVEAPSVKETQYF. The CDR3 nucleotides read TGCAGCGTTGAAGCGCCCAGTGTGAAAGAGACCCAGTACTTC.

The gene calls are TRBV20-1 and TRBJ1-2, with D hard to call. The germline CDR1 and CDR2 sequences are DFQATT and SNEGSKA (reference sequence). V lost 4 bases to trimming and J lost 2 bases, with 5 bases between them. CDR3 length: 11 amino acids. The CDR3 bases are TGCAGTGCTATCGTGAACTATGGCTACACCTTC. Protein product: CSAIVNYGYTF.

This clonotype has ten or more counts. The J gene is TRBJ1-3, the V gene TRBV5-1; D is perhaps TRBD1 (5 bases). Germline lookup yields CDR1 SGHRS and CDR2 YFSETQ. V was trimmed by 4 bases and J by 4 bases, leaving 18 bases between them. CDR3 length: 16 residues. This chain's CDR3 is CASSKIGTDLGNTIYF. CDR3 coding DNA: TGCGCCAGCAGCAAAATCGGGACGGACCTCGGAAACACCATATATTTT.

V gene TRBV20-1 combines with J gene TRBJ1-5; D not resolved. The CDR3 has 12 amino acids. Germline values: CDR1 DFQATT, CDR2 SNEGSKA (reference sequence). Between the trimmed V and J ends, which lost 4 bases and 6 bases, there was a span of 10 bases. The CDR3 loop is CSATRVGQPQHF. In DNA, the CDR3 is TGCAGTGCTACGAGGGTAGGTCAGCCCCAGCATTTT.

This clonotype was counted ten times or more. This chain joins TRBV5-5 and TRBJ1-1; maybe TRBD1 (6 bases). Trimming removed 0 bases at V and 6 bases at J, with 9 bases between. Germline V gene lookup returns CDR1 SGHKS and CDR2 YYEKEE (reference sequence). The CDR3 spans 13 residues. The chain's CDR3 is CASSLVGGAEAFF. In nucleotides, the CDR3 is TGTGCCAGCAGCTTGGTAGGGGGTGCTGAAGCTTTCTTT.

This clonotype was seen many times. CDR3 bases: TGTGCCAGCAGTTACCTTGGGAGCTCCTACAATGAGCAGTTCTTC. It specifies CASSYLGSSYNEQFF. This sequence joins TRBV6-2 or TRBV6-3 and TRBJ2-1; D may be TRBD2 (5 bases). The length of the CDR3 is 15 residues. The V end lost 2 bases, the J end lost 0 bases, and 8 bases lay between the germline ends. The germline V gene has CDR1 MNHEY and CDR2 SVGEGT.

The chain couples TRBV20-1 to TRBJ2-7; 13 positions match TRBD2. V gave up 0 bases and J gave up 5 bases; unmatched junction bases: 13. CDR1 is DFQATT, CDR2 SNEGSKA, per germline (reference sequence). The CDR3 length is 18 residues. The CDR3 DNA is TGCAGTGCTAGAGATTCTATACTAGCGGGAGGGCCTGACCACGAGCAGTACTTC. Encoded protein: CSARDSILAGGPDHEQYF.

The table lists this clonotype with a few counts. V gene TRBV7-3 combines with J gene TRBJ2-1; 14 bases are a match to TRBD2. This CDR3 contains 17 residues. J lost 8 bases, V lost 4 bases, and 10 bases had no gene match. Germline loops: CDR1 SGHTA, CDR2 FQGTGA. CDR3 in DNA: TGTGCCAGCAGCTCCCTACCGGGACTAGCGGGAGATTATGAGCAGTTCTTC. It specifies CASSSLPGLAGDYEQFF.

V and J are TRBV5-1 and TRBJ2-1, with 10 bases that match TRBD1. The germline gives CDR1 SGHRS, CDR2 YFSETQ. The length of the CDR3 is 16 residues. J lost 7 bases, V lost 3 bases, and 10 bases had no gene match. CDR3 protein: CASSSTGTGVGNEQFF. The CDR3 DNA reads TGCGCCAGCAGCTCCACCGGGACAGGGGTGGGGAATGAGCAGTTCTTC.

This clonotype was counted between two and nine times. The V call is TRBV28, the J call TRBJ1-6; TRBD1 aligns across 8 bases. There are 15 residues in the CDR3. Per the germline V gene, CDR1 is MDHEN and CDR2 is SYDVKM. J was trimmed by 9 bases and V by 2 bases; bases with no gene match: 6. CDR3 coding DNA: TGTGCCAGCAGTTTACCCGGGACAGGAGGTTCACCCCTCCACTTT. This encodes CASSLPGTGGSPLHF.

Concerning this clonotype itself: The CDR3 does not end in the conserved phenylalanine or tryptophan, so this is likely a read error. The chain combines TRBV5-1 with TRBJ2-5; TRBD2 matches at 15 bases. Germline lookup yields CDR1 SGHRS and CDR2 YFSETQ. The trim removed 4 bases at V and 5 bases at J, leaving 6 bases unmatched. The CDR3 runs to 16 residues. The CDR3 protein is CASSLGLAGGAETQYL. The CDR3 nucleotides are TGCGCCAGCAGCCTAGGACTAGCGGGAGGGGCGGAGACCCAGTACTTG.

This clonotype was counted ten times or more. CDR3 in amino acids: CASSQGQKNSPLHF. The CDR3 DNA reads TGTGCCAGCTCACAGGGACAGAAAAATTCACCCCTCCACTTT. The gene calls are TRBV18 and TRBJ1-6, with 7 bases fitting TRBD1. With 4 bases clipped from V and 7 bases from J, the junction kept 4 bases outside the gene matches. This CDR3 region has 14 residues. The germline CDR1 and CDR2 sequences are KGHSH and LQKENI.

This clonotype came up a few times. The chain recombines TRBV7-6 with TRBJ2-5; possible D gene TRBD2, 5 bases. The end of the DNA fits TRBJ2-1 better, so the J call may be wrong. CDR1 and CDR2 from the germline V gene are SGHVS and FNYEAQ. This CDR3 contains 13 residues. Here the CDR3 reads CASSLAVADLQFF. DNA of the CDR3: TGTGCCAGCAGCTTAGCTGTCGCGGACTTGCAGTTCTTC.

The table lists this clonotype with a few counts. CDR3 bases: TGCAGCGCCGGGGGTCTTAGCTCCTACAATGAGCAGTTCTTC. Protein sequence: CSAGGLSSYNEQFF. V is TRBV29-1 and J is TRBJ2-1; tentative D call: TRBD2 (6 bases). The CDR3 is 14 residues long. Germline CDR1 and CDR2: SQVTM and ANQGSEA. V was shortened by 7 bases and J by 0 bases, with 13 bases between the two germline ends.

The chain combines TRBV7-9 with TRBJ2-3; a possible D gene is TRBD2 (5 bases). Between the trimmed V and J ends, which lost 5 bases and 7 bases, there was a span of 10 bases. CDR3 length equals 12 residues. Germline V CDR1 and CDR2: SEHNR, FQNEAQ (reference sequence). The CDR3 bases are TGTGCCAGCAGCCCCCGGGGAAATACGCAGTATTTT. The encoded protein is CASSPRGNTQYF.

The rearrangement uses TRBV5-1 and TRBJ1-6; a possible D gene is TRBD1 (6 bases). Germline CDR1 SGHRS, CDR2 YFSETQ. The CDR3 is made up of 16 amino acids. Trimming shortened V by 4 bases and J by 3 bases, and 14 bases separated the two germline ends. The CDR3 protein is CASSDTGPLYNSPLHF. The CDR3 bases are TGCGCCAGCAGCGATACAGGGCCACTCTATAATTCACCCCTCCACTTT.

The chain has TRBV3-1 and TRBJ2-5, with 10 bases that match TRBD1. The V and J ends lost 4 bases and 5 bases, in that order; junction bases with no gene match: 13. From germline, CDR1 is LGHDT and CDR2 YNNKEL (reference sequence). The CDR3 runs 17 residues. As DNA, the CDR3 is TGTGCCAGCAGCCCAAATGCCGGGACAGGGGCGCTCGAGACCCAGTACTTC. Translating it yields CASSPNAGTGALETQYF.

V and J are TRBV20-1 and TRBJ2-5; TRBD2 agrees at 10 bases. The last part of the DNA fits TRBJ2-1 better; the J call may be wrong. Germline loops: CDR1 DFQATT, CDR2 SNEGSKA (reference sequence). This CDR3 comprises 15 residues. CDR3 nucleotide sequence: TGCAGTGCAATCAGGTCTAGCGGGAGAAGGAATGAGCAGTTCTTC. This encodes CSAIRSSGRRNEQFF.

This clonotype was counted only a few times. The gene calls are TRBV7-9 and TRBJ2-7, with a tentative D call TRBD1 (5 bases). Germline values: CDR1 SEHNR, CDR2 FQNEAQ (reference sequence). V was trimmed by 5 bases and J by 2 bases, leaving 13 bases between them. The CDR3 loop spans 14 amino acids. The CDR3 region has the DNA TGTGCCAGCAGCATGGACATTCTCACCTACGAGCAGTACTTC. It yields the protein CASSMDILTYEQYF.